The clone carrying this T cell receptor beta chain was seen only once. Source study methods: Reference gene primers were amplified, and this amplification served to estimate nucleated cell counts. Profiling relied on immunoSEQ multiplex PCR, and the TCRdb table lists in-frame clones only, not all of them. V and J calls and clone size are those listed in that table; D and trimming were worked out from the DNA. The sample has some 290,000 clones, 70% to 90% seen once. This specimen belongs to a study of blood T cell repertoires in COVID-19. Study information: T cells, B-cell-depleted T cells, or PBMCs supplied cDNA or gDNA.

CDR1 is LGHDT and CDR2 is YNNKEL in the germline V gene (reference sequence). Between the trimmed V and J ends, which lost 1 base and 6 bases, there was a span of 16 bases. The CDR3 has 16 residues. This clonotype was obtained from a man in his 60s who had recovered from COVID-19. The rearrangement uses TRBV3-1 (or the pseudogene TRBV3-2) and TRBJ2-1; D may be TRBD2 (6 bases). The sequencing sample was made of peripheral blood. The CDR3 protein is CASSQVAGSRINEQFF. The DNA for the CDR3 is TGTGCCAGCAGCCAAGTCGCGGGATCGCGAATCAATGAGCAGTTCTTC.